The clone carrying this TCR beta chain was seen ten or more times. Antigen: not known. These data are taken from a study of breast tumors, draining lymph nodes, adjacent tissues. General study findings and limits: Luminal-like breast cancer showed significantly greater tumor-nontumor repertoire similarity than basal-like breast cancer did. Tumors had less TCR diversity than lymph nodes, more than nontumor tissue. The lymph node origin of tumor T cells was framed as consistent with a hypothesis, not demonstrated. The data were judged consistent with most tumor T cells coming from lymph node and expanding in tumor.

Germline assignment: CDR1 SGHNT and CDR2 YYREEE (reference sequence). V lost 2 bases, J lost 6 bases, and 8 bases stayed unmatched. The CDR3 sequence is 14 residues long. Breast cancer patients provided tissue from their axillary draining lymph nodes. TCRdb re-analysed the multiplex PCR reads in MiXCR, keeping a single row per CDR3 protein. Counted here are 80,000 to 130,000 distinct CDR3 sequences, around 21% occurring once; the ten biggest clones make up approximately 1.3%. Input material: axillary lymph node tissue. The chain has TRBV5-4 and TRBJ2-7, with 7 bases identical to TRBD2. The TCR was taken from a female donor with breast cancer. Some clones in this sample may be carry-over from other donors' samples. The CDR3 loop reads CASSFPGGGGEQYF. CDR3 sequence (DNA): TGTGCCAGCAGCTTTCCGGGGGGTGGTGGCGAGCAGTACTTC.